These 17 T cell receptor beta chains share one sample of origin, sequenced in a study of T cell repertoires in cytomegalovirus infection. Via MiXCR, TCRdb re-called the reads, giving one row per CDR3 protein. The sample includes under 800,000 distinct CDR3 sequences, approximately 24% seen only once; the top ten take around 7.6%. The sample consisted of CD8+ T cells from PBMCs. These receptors were taken from a human donor in good health (CMV status not recorded). Some clones in this sample may be carry-over from other donors' samples.

The J gene is TRBJ1-2, the V gene TRBV7-9, with a weak D call TRBD1 (6 bases). The CDR3 is made up of 15 amino acids. Looked up from germline, CDR1 is SEHNR and CDR2 is FQNEAQ (reference sequence). The V end lost 5 bases, the J end lost 8 bases, and 21 bases lay between the germline ends. This CDR3 is CASSRAQIQQGGYTF. CDR3 nucleotides: TGTGCCAGCAGCCGAGCCCAAATTCAGCAGGGGGGCTACACCTTC.

This clonotype was counted between two and nine times. The V gene is TRBV20-1, the J gene TRBJ2-2, with 10 bases identical to TRBD1. Germline assignment: CDR1 DFQATT and CDR2 SNEGSKA (reference sequence). V dropped 1 base and J dropped 7; count of bases not matched to a gene: 9. There are 16 residues in the CDR3. The CDR3 here is CSARVSGQGHGGELFF. Written as DNA, the CDR3 is TGCAGTGCTAGAGTCTCGGGACAGGGGCATGGCGGGGAGCTGTTTTTT.

This clonotype came up many times. The rearrangement joins TRBV7-9 to TRBJ2-5; D uncertain. Germline CDR1 reads SEHNR; CDR2 reads FQNEAQ (reference sequence). V was cut by 4 bases and J by 1 base, with 10 bases left in between. The CDR3 runs to 14 residues. This chain's CDR3 is CASSSDWLQETQYF. CDR3 DNA: TGTGCCAGCAGCTCTGACTGGCTCCAAGAGACCCAGTACTTC.

This clonotype was counted many times. CDR3 sequence: CASSLDSPYEQYF. The DNA of the CDR3 is TGCGCCAGCAGCCTCGACAGCCCCTACGAGCAGTACTTC. The chain carries TRBV4-1 and TRBJ2-7; TRBD1 might be the D (5 bases). The CDR3 is 13 amino acids. Germline loops: CDR1 MGHRA, CDR2 YSYEKL. Trimming took 4 bases from V and 2 from J, leaving 9 bases between them.

Turning to this clonotype: Germline and junction disagree at one end, which may indicate a read error. V is TRBV28 and J is TRBJ2-3; D is uncertain. Germline V gives CDR1 MDHEN, CDR2 SYDVKM. The CDR3 is made up of 16 amino acids. The CDR3 DNA follows: TGTGCCAACAGTTTATACTCCCTGGTGGTAGCAGATACGCAGTATTTT. Protein product: CANSLYSLVVADTQYF.

On this clonotype: Possible read error: a much larger clone is one base away. The V and J genes are TRBV28 and TRBJ1-1; the match to TRBD1 covers 8 bases. The CDR3 loop spans 16 amino acids. In germline, CDR1 is MDHEN, CDR2 SYDVKM. After removal of 6 bases from V and 3 bases from J, the junction contained 12 bases not matched to a gene. Written as DNA, the CDR3 is TGTGCCAGCAGAACCGGACAGGGAAGATGGGACACTGAAGCTTTCTTT. Residues: CASRTGQGRWDTEAFF.

Ten or more counts support this clonotype. The V call is TRBV6-2 or TRBV6-3, the J call TRBJ2-1; D ambiguous. The CDR3 has 13 residues. Trimming shortened V by 3 bases and J by 3 bases, and 6 bases separated the two germline ends. Germline CDR1 and CDR2: MNHEY and SVGEGT. This CDR3 is CASSYTYYNEQFF. In DNA form, the CDR3 reads TGTGCCAGCAGTTATACCTACTACAATGAGCAGTTCTTC.

This clonotype was recorded a few times. V gene TRBV5-6 combines with J gene TRBJ2-7, with 9 bases identical to TRBD1. The J segment lost 3 bases and the V segment lost 4 bases, leaving 8 bases of the junction unmatched. CDR3 length: 15 amino acids. Germline CDR1 is SGHDT and CDR2 is YYEEEE. Written as DNA, the CDR3 is TGTGCCAGCAGCCCGGGACAGGGCGTAAACTACGAGCAGTACGTC. Translating it yields CASSPGQGVNYEQYV.

The chain recombines TRBV7-6 with TRBJ2-7, with TRBD1 as a possible D gene (5 bases). This CDR3 region has 13 residues. In germline, CDR1 is SGHVS, CDR2 FNYEAQ. The V and J ends lost 5 bases and 2 bases respectively, with 10 bases between them. In DNA, the CDR3 is TGTGCCAGCAGCGACGAAGGGGCCTACGAGCAGTACTTC. Its translation is CASSDEGAYEQYF.

As for this clonotype: The junction departs from germline at one end; a sequencing error may be responsible. The chain employs TRBV6-5 and TRBJ1-4, with unresolved D. There are 13 residues in the CDR3. Germline loops: CDR1 MNHEY, CDR2 SVGAGI. CDR3 in DNA: TGTGCCAGCAGTTACTCGAGGGCTGAAAAACTGTTGTTT. Translated, it gives CASSYSRAEKLLF.

This clonotype was seen a few times. The rearrangement joins TRBV7-3 to TRBJ1-1; D might be TRBD1 (6 bases). The CDR3 spans 13 residues. Trimming removed 2 bases at V and 4 bases at J, with 8 bases between. Germline CDR1 is SGHTA and CDR2 is FQGTGA. Here the CDR3 DNA reads TGTGCCAGCAGCTTATGGGACACCACTGAAGCTTTCTTT. Translation: CASSLWDTTEAFF.

This clonotype appeared many times. The chain recombines TRBV6-2 or TRBV6-3 with TRBJ1-6; unclear D gene. Germline CDR1 reads MNHEY; CDR2 reads SVGEGT. The V end was cut by 0 bases, the J end by 9 bases, with 6 bases between. This CDR3 has 13 amino acids. The CDR3 sequence: CASSYSGSSPLHF. The CDR3 nucleotides read TGTGCCAGCAGTTACTCCGGTAGTTCACCCCTCCACTTT.

This clonotype was picked up many times. This chain joins TRBV28 and TRBJ2-2; possible D gene TRBD2, 5 bases. V was clipped by 6 bases and J by 2 bases, with 13 bases between them. The CDR3 contains 15 residues. CDR1 and CDR2 (germline): MDHEN, SYDVKM. CDR3 sequence (DNA): TGTGCCAGCAGAGAACCGGGGTACAACACCGGGGAGCTGTTTTTT. It translates to CASREPGYNTGELFF.

This clonotype was found many times. The chain joins TRBV25-1 to TRBJ1-2; 7 bases align to TRBD1. The CDR3 extends over 15 amino acids. Unmatched junction bases numbered 7, after V lost 0 bases and J lost 6 bases. Germline assignment: CDR1 MGHDK and CDR2 SYGVNS. CDR3 sequence (DNA): TGTGCCAGCAGTGAATATTTTACAGGGGATCATGGCTACACCTTC. Translated, it gives CASSEYFTGDHGYTF.

There are a few counts of this clonotype. For the CDR3, the DNA is TGTGCCAGCAGCTCTTACAGGGGGAGGGAGACCCAGTACTTC. It codes for CASSSYRGRETQYF. The J gene is TRBJ2-5, the V gene TRBV11-2, with TRBD1 identical over 8 bases. The trim removed 4 bases at V and 5 bases at J, leaving 6 bases unmatched. This CDR3 region has 14 residues. Germline lookup yields CDR1 SGHAT and CDR2 FQNNGV.

Comments on this clonotype: One end of the junction varies from germline; a read error may be responsible. J is TRBJ2-1 and V is TRBV5-5, with unresolved D. The germline V gene encodes CDR1 SGHKS and CDR2 YYEKEE (reference sequence). This CDR3 comprises 11 residues. CDR3 DNA sequence: TGTGCCAGCAGCCTAGGACCCGCAGGTGCTTTC. This gives the protein CASSLGPAGAF. Variable domain in full (rest from reference TRBV5-5 and TRBJ2-1): DAGVTQSPTHLIKTRGQQVTLRCSPISGHKSVSWYQQVLGQGPQFIFQYYEKEERGRGNFPDRFSARQFPNYSSELNVNALLLGDSALYLCASSLGPAGAFGPGTRLTVL.

V is TRBV6-5 and J is TRBJ2-6; D perhaps matches TRBD1 (6 bases). The CDR3 is 15 amino acids. The V end lost 8 bases, the J end lost 2 bases, and 13 bases lay between the germline ends. The germline V gene encodes CDR1 MNHEY and CDR2 SVGAGI. This CDR3 reads CASGRTGTGANVLTF. The CDR3 coding sequence is TGTGCCAGCGGACGAACAGGGACTGGGGCCAACGTCCTGACTTTC.